This T cell receptor beta chain was identified during a study of T cell responses to AZD1222 COVID-19 vaccine. Study findings and constraints: Elevations in Spike-specific TCR breadth and depth followed administration of two AZD1222 doses.

Comment on this clone: What it recognizes is unknown.

The V gene end was trimmed by 7 bases and the J gene end by 1 base; junction bases not matched to a gene: 9. CDR3 size: 15 residues. Germline V gene lookup returns CDR1 SQVTM and CDR2 ANQGSEA. Profiling relied on immunoSEQ multiplex PCR, and the TCRdb table lists in-frame clones only, not all of them. The table lists 120,000 or so clones, about 90% of them singletons. Samples with a second dose at about 4 or about 12 weeks were pooled together. This TCR derives from an adult who received the AZD1222 COVID-19 vaccine. V gene TRBV29-1 combines with J gene TRBJ2-7; 11 bases agree with TRBD1. The specimen was peripheral blood, collected 28 days after the second AZD1222 dose. CDR3 loop: CSGKEGTGGSYEQYF. The DNA for the CDR3 is TGCAGCGGGAAAGAAGGGACAGGGGGTTCCTACGAGCAGTACTTC.